A single sample gave rise to the 22 T cell receptor beta chains below, sequenced in a study of human T cells and chemical hapten exposure. Time point defined: patch test 3, about 24 weeks after DPC sensitization. Treatment in this sample: therapeutic diphenylcyclopropenone sensitization with weekly scalp DPC. A single record per CDR3 protein comes from TCRdb applying MiXCR to the RACE reads. Of over 55,000 distinct CDR3 sequences in the sample, roughly 12% were seen once. The source material was whole blood, sampled in connection with sensitization to the hapten diphenylcyclopropenone (DPC). The origin of the receptors is a young man with alopecia areata. Some clones in this sample may be carry-over from other donors' samples.

This sequence joins TRBV5-1 and TRBJ2-7; 8 bases agree with TRBD1. Losses at the gene ends were 7 bases for V and 5 bases for J; bases not matched to a gene: 11. Germline lookup yields CDR1 SGHRS and CDR2 YFSETQ. The CDR3 length is 14 residues. The CDR3 sequence is CASSVAGQDHEQYF. The CDR3 coding sequence is TGCGCCAGCTCTGTCGCGGGACAGGACCACGAGCAGTACTTC. Full variable domain (outside the CDR3, taken from reference TRBV5-1 and TRBJ2-7): KAGVTQTPRYLIKTRGQQVTLSCSPISGHRSVSWYQQTPGQGLQFLFEYFSETQRNKGNFPGRFSGRQFSNSRSEMNVSTLELGDSALYLCASSVAGQDHEQYFGPGTRLTVT.

There are many counts of this clonotype. The V and J genes are TRBV7-9 and TRBJ1-4; D is possibly TRBD1 (5 bases). This CDR3 has 17 amino acids. V was trimmed by 1 base and J by 7 bases, leaving 19 bases between them. The germline gives CDR1 SEHNR, CDR2 FQNEAQ (reference sequence). In DNA form, the CDR3 reads TGTGCCAGCAGCTTAGAAGGGTCCAACAGGCCGGTTGAAAAACTGTTTTTT. Its translation is CASSLEGSNRPVEKLFF.

This clonotype was seen many times. The chain links TRBV20-1 to TRBJ2-1; TRBD2 aligns across 10 bases. CDR1 is DFQATT and CDR2 is SNEGSKA in the germline V gene (reference sequence). Trimming cost V 4 bases and J 9 bases; bases outside gene matches: 12. The CDR3 covers 15 residues. CDR3 sequence: CSATDTSGGAGEQFF. CDR3 in DNA: TGCAGTGCTACGGATACGAGCGGGGGGGCCGGTGAGCAGTTCTTC.

This chain connects TRBV20-1 to TRBJ2-2; 13 bases map to TRBD2. The CDR3 sequence is 16 residues long. Per germline, CDR1 DFQATT and CDR2 SNEGSKA (reference sequence). Unmatched junction bases numbered 8, after V lost 3 bases and J lost 7 bases. The CDR3 sequence is CSARAGTSGVGGELFF. The CDR3 DNA follows: TGCAGTGCTAGGGCCGGGACTAGCGGGGTAGGCGGGGAGCTGTTTTTT.

This clonotype has at least ten counts. The chain joins TRBV3-1 to TRBJ2-5; D tentatively reads TRBD1 or TRBD2 (5 bases each). Germline V gene data show CDR1 as LGHDT and CDR2 as YNNKEL (reference sequence). Trimming took 0 bases from V and 0 from J, leaving 8 bases between them. The CDR3 runs 15 residues. The CDR3 coding sequence is TGTGCCAGCAGCCAAGACGGGGCTGACCAAGAGACCCAGTACTTC. Protein: CASSQDGADQETQYF.

This clonotype was observed at least ten times. V and J are TRBV5-1 and TRBJ2-1, with TRBD1 matching over 9 bases. Losses at the gene ends were 3 bases for V and 5 bases for J; bases not matched to a gene: 3. Per germline, CDR1 SGHRS and CDR2 YFSETQ. CDR3 length: 14 amino acids. The CDR3 loop reads CASSYDRGNNEQFF. The DNA for the CDR3 is TGCGCCAGCAGCTACGACAGGGGGAACAATGAGCAGTTCTTC.

This clonotype was observed a handful of times. The chain employs TRBV7-6 and TRBJ1-2, with D perhaps TRBD1 (5 bases). The CDR3 is 16 amino acids. CDR1 and CDR2 from the germline V gene are SGHVS and FNYEAQ. The ends were cut back, 1 base at V and 4 bases at J, with 16 bases in the middle. As DNA, the CDR3 is TGTGCCAGCAGCTTAGAAGGACGCGAAAGGGGCTATGGCTACACCTTC. Its translation is CASSLEGRERGYGYTF.

This clonotype has just a few counts. V usage is TRBV28 and J usage is TRBJ1-6; unclear D gene. The V gene lost 4 bases and the J gene lost 4 bases, with 17 bases spanning the gap. Germline CDR1 and CDR2: MDHEN and SYDVKM. This CDR3 region has 17 residues. CDR3 region: CASSWREGRAYNSPLHF. The CDR3, as DNA: TGTGCCAGCAGTTGGAGGGAGGGTAGGGCTTATAATTCACCCCTCCACTTT.

J is TRBJ2-3 and V is TRBV7-9, with 8 bases fitting TRBD2. Germline CDR1 is SEHNR and CDR2 is FQNEAQ (reference sequence). J lost 5 bases, V lost 8 bases, and 9 bases had no gene match. The CDR3 has 14 residues. The CDR3 spells CASGRGGLGDTQYF. CDR3 DNA sequence: TGTGCCAGCGGACGGGGGGGCCTTGGAGATACGCAGTATTTT.

This clonotype was found many times. This chain links TRBV6-2 or TRBV6-3 with TRBJ2-1; 7 positions match TRBD1. This CDR3 contains 15 residues. V lost 6 bases to trimming and J lost 4 bases; unmatched junction nucleotides: 9. Germline lookup yields CDR1 MNHEY and CDR2 SVGEGT. CDR3 amino acids: CASSYRGLAYNEQFF. As DNA, the CDR3 is TGTGCCAGCAGCTACAGGGGTCTCGCTTACAATGAGCAGTTCTTC.

This clonotype was recorded a few times. The chain has TRBV7-9 and TRBJ1-2; D possibly corresponds to TRBD1 (5 bases). Trimming removed 2 bases at V and 8 bases at J, with 12 bases between. This CDR3 region has 13 residues. From germline, CDR1 is SEHNR and CDR2 FQNEAQ (reference sequence). The CDR3 region has the DNA TGTGCCAGCAGCTTAAATGCCGGGACCGGCTACACCTTC. Protein product: CASSLNAGTGYTF.

The chain employs TRBV5-6 and TRBJ1-1, with 8 bases lining up with TRBD1. The CDR3 runs 14 residues. Losses at the gene ends were 4 bases for V and 0 bases for J; bases not matched to a gene: 2. CDR1 and CDR2 (germline): SGHDT, YYEEEE. The chain's CDR3 is CASSLRGLNTEAFF. DNA for the CDR3: TGTGCCAGCAGCCTCAGGGGGCTGAACACTGAAGCTTTCTTT.

This clonotype turned up a few times. The chain is built from TRBV7-3 and TRBJ2-7; no clear D gene. Deletions cut 3 bases from V and 0 bases from J, with 9 bases between. Per germline, CDR1 SGHTA and CDR2 FQGTGA. This CDR3 region has 14 residues. As DNA, the CDR3 is TGTGCCAGCAGCTTGAACCGTGACTCCTACGAGCAGTACTTC. Protein: CASSLNRDSYEQYF.

The chain has TRBV28 and TRBJ1-1, with 7 bases fitting TRBD1. Germline CDR1 MDHEN, CDR2 SYDVKM. V dropped 11 bases and J dropped 0; count of bases not matched to a gene: 12. This CDR3 is 15 amino acids long. The chain's CDR3 is CAGTAGGRMNTEAFF. The CDR3 DNA sequence: TGTGCCGGCACCGCAGGGGGGAGAATGAACACTGAAGCTTTCTTT. Together with reference TRBV28 and TRBJ1-1, the CDR3 gives the full variable domain: DVKVTQSSRYLVKRTGEKVFLECVQDMDHENMFWYRQDPGLGLRLIYFSYDVKMKEKGDIPEGYSVSREKKERFSLILESASTNQTSMYLCAGTAGGRMNTEAFFGQGTRLTVV.

This clonotype was counted many times. This sequence joins TRBV11-2 and TRBJ2-3, with D unclear. The V gene's germline CDR1 is SGHAT and CDR2 FQNNGV. With 5 bases removed from V and 4 bases from J, the gap between germline ends came to 16 bases. This CDR3 has 15 residues. The CDR3 DNA reads as TGTGCCAGCAGCCCCCGATTTTTGCCCCCAGATACGCAGTATTTT. As protein: CASSPRFLPPDTQYF.

This rearrangement joins TRBV27 to TRBJ1-2; weak D call: TRBD1 (5 bases). CDR1 and CDR2 from the germline V gene are MNHEY and SMNVEV (reference sequence). The ends were cut back, 1 base at V and 1 base at J, with 7 bases in the middle. CDR3 length: 14 amino acids. CDR3 sequence: CASSLFQGNYGYTF. Written as DNA, the CDR3 is TGTGCCAGCAGTTTATTCCAGGGTAACTATGGCTACACCTTC.

This clonotype came up a few times. The chain is built from TRBV7-2 and TRBJ1-2; the match to TRBD1 covers 7 bases. This CDR3 is built from 13 residues. The junction had 4 bases not matched to a gene; V was cut back by 3 bases and J by 6 bases. Germline V gives CDR1 SGHTA, CDR2 FQGNSA. The CDR3 sequence: CASSLTGSNGYTF. The CDR3 coding sequence is TGTGCCAGCAGCTTGACAGGGAGTAATGGCTACACCTTC.

This clonotype was seen more than once but under ten times. The rearrangement links TRBV18 to TRBJ2-7; 8 bases line up with TRBD1. This CDR3 is built from 15 residues. With V trimmed by 4 bases and J by 7 bases, 12 bases remained unmatched. The V gene's germline CDR1 is KGHSH and CDR2 LQKENI. The CDR3 reads CASSRGPQGVSEQYF. CDR3 sequence (DNA): TGTGCCAGCTCACGGGGGCCACAGGGGGTCTCAGAGCAGTACTTC.

This chain connects TRBV30 to TRBJ2-4, with D perhaps TRBD1 (6 bases). Germline V gives CDR1 GTSNPN, CDR2 SVGIG (reference sequence). The V end lost 1 base, the J end lost 6 bases, and 7 bases lay between the germline ends. The CDR3 is 12 residues long. Written as DNA, the CDR3 is TGTGCCTGGAGTGAGGGGGTAAACATTCAGTACTTC. Its translation is CAWSEGVNIQYF.

This clonotype was detected many times. V and J are TRBV2 and TRBJ1-5, with TRBD1 identical over 8 bases. V lost 5 bases to trimming and J lost 3 bases; unmatched junction nucleotides: 3. Germline CDR1 SNHLY, CDR2 FYNNEI. The CDR3 has 14 residues. The DNA of the CDR3 is TGTGCCAGCAGTCCGGACAGGGACAATCAGCCCCAGCATTTT. Encoded protein: CASSPDRDNQPQHF.

This clonotype appeared many times. The rearrangement links TRBV19 to TRBJ2-1; D remains unclear. The CDR3 contains 15 residues. From germline, CDR1 is LNHDA and CDR2 SQIVND (reference sequence). Trimming shortened V by 3 bases and J by 0 bases, and 9 bases separated the two germline ends. The CDR3 sequence is CASSISSRSYNEQFF. Here the CDR3 DNA reads TGTGCCAGTAGTATCTCGTCCCGCTCCTACAATGAGCAGTTCTTC.

A note on this clonotype: It may be a read error: a sequence one base away is much more abundant. This chain joins TRBV6-1 and TRBJ2-5, with D possibly being TRBD1 (6 bases). Germline CDR1 is MNHNS and CDR2 is SASEGT. Trimming took off 4 bases at V and 9 bases at J, with 15 bases between the two ends. The CDR3 is 13 amino acids. The DNA of the CDR3 is TGTGCCAGCAGTGTGACAGGCCTAGTGGCCCAGTACTTC. This encodes CASSVTGLVAQYF.